A single sample gave rise to the 20 T cell receptor beta chains below, sequenced in a study of response to subunit inactivated influenza vaccine. MiXCR, applied by TCRdb to the RT-PCR reads, yields one record per CDR3 protein. The data contain about 520,000 distinct CDR3 sequences, around 25% of them seen just once; the ten biggest clones take up approximately 2%. The sample consisted of CD4+ T cells sorted from PBMCs, taken roughly 5 days after vaccination. The receptors here all came from a man between 50 and 59 years old who received an inactivated influenza vaccine.

The chain employs TRBV30 and TRBJ2-1, with a possible D match to TRBD2 (5 bases). The CDR3 is 12 residues long. The ends were cut back, 2 bases at V and 8 bases at J, with 10 bases in the middle. The germline V gene encodes CDR1 GTSNPN and CDR2 SVGIG (reference sequence). CDR3 protein: CAWSTGIDEQFF. CDR3 in DNA: TGTGCCTGGAGTACGGGGATCGATGAGCAGTTCTTC.

Of note for this clonotype: Mismatch with germline at one junction end may stem from a read error. The chain has TRBV5-1 and TRBJ2-7; TRBD2 matches 7 bases. The CDR3 has 15 residues. Germline lookup yields CDR1 SGHRS and CDR2 YFSETQ. The CDR3 nucleotides read TGCGTCAGCAGCTTGGAAGCGGGACGGCCCTACGAGCAGTACTTC. Encoded protein: CVSSLEAGRPYEQYF.

A few counts support this clonotype. The rearrangement uses TRBV15 and TRBJ2-5, with 8 bases lining up with TRBD2. This CDR3 has 16 residues. The V and J ends lost 4 bases and 2 bases, in that order; junction bases with no gene match: 9. Germline-derived CDR1 and CDR2 are LNHNV and YYDKDF (reference sequence). The CDR3, as DNA: TGTGCCACCAGCAAGGCCGGGGGGGCGGGTCAAGAGACCCAGTACTTC. Its translation: CATSKAGGAGQETQYF.

This clonotype was detected only a few times. The chain has TRBV6-5 and TRBJ1-3; D is ambiguous. V was shortened by 3 bases and J by 4 bases, with 10 bases between the two germline ends. Germline V lookup: CDR1 MNHEY, CDR2 SVGAGI. This CDR3 region has 14 residues. DNA of the CDR3: TGTGCCAGCAGTTATCCCGGGAGGGGAAACACCATATATTTT. It yields the protein CASSYPGRGNTIYF.

The sample holds many counts of this clonotype. The CDR3 here is CASRADRQNYGYTF. The DNA for the CDR3 is TGTGCCAGCAGAGCCGACAGGCAAAACTATGGCTACACCTTC. The chain has TRBV12-3 or TRBV12-4 and TRBJ1-2; TRBD1 is a possible D gene (6 bases). V was pared by 6 bases and J by 2 bases, with 13 bases between. The CDR3 has 14 residues.

This clonotype was seen many times. CDR3 sequence reads: CASSYGGMNTEAFF. CDR3 DNA sequence: TGTGCCAGCAGTTATGGGGGGATGAACACTGAAGCTTTCTTT. V is TRBV27 and J is TRBJ1-1, with a weak D call TRBD1 (5 bases). The length of the CDR3 is 14 residues. Germline V gene lookup returns CDR1 MNHEY and CDR2 SMNVEV (reference sequence). V was pared by 4 bases and J by 0 bases, with 9 bases between.

This clonotype has only a few counts. The chain combines TRBV20-1 with TRBJ2-3; D unclear. Germline V lookup: CDR1 DFQATT, CDR2 SNEGSKA (reference sequence). Trimming pared 3 bases from V and 0 bases from J, leaving 13 bases between. There are 15 residues in the CDR3. The CDR3 sequence: CSASASKGSTDTQYF. DNA of the CDR3: TGCAGTGCTAGTGCGAGCAAAGGTAGCACAGATACGCAGTATTTT.

J is TRBJ2-1 and V is TRBV6-2 or TRBV6-3; D is possibly TRBD2 (7 bases). CDR1 is MNHEY, CDR2 SVGEGT, per germline. Trimming removed 8 bases at V and 0 bases at J, with 23 bases between. The CDR3 is 18 amino acids. CDR3 loop: CASDTNPRGRSSYNEQFF. The CDR3 bases are TGTGCCAGCGACACAAACCCGCGGGGGCGGAGCTCCTACAATGAGCAGTTCTTC.

The V call is TRBV20-1, the J call TRBJ2-7; D unclear. CDR3 length: 14 amino acids. The V gene lost 0 bases and the J gene lost 10 bases, with 19 bases spanning the gap. CDR1 and CDR2 from the germline V gene are DFQATT and SNEGSKA (reference sequence). This chain's CDR3 is CSARDGKRGIRQYF. CDR3 bases: TGCAGTGCTAGAGATGGGAAGAGAGGAATAAGACAGTACTTC.

The CDR3 region has the DNA TGCGCCAGCAGCTTGTTGGGGACTAGCGGGGGCTCCTACAATGAGCAGTTCTTC. Encoded protein: CASSLLGTSGGSYNEQFF. V gene TRBV5-1 combines with J gene TRBJ2-1; 14 bases map to TRBD2. V trimming: 1 base; J trimming: 0 bases; junction bases outside the gene matches: 3. Germline CDR1 SGHRS, CDR2 YFSETQ. The CDR3 totals 18 residues.

This clonotype was observed many times. The rearrangement joins TRBV4-3 to TRBJ2-3; D uncertain. Germline V CDR1 and CDR2: LGHNA, YSLEER. The ends were cut back, 1 base at V and 3 bases at J, with 11 bases in the middle. The CDR3 is 15 residues long. Here the CDR3 DNA reads TGCGCCAGCAGCCAAGTCCCCGGATCTACAGATACGCAGTATTTT. It specifies CASSQVPGSTDTQYF.

This clonotype was seen only a few times. V is TRBV7-8 and J is TRBJ2-1; the match to TRBD2 covers 9 bases. This CDR3 has 17 amino acids. J lost 5 bases, V lost 2 bases, and 10 bases had no gene match. The germline V gene encodes CDR1 SGHVS and CDR2 FQNEAQ. CDR3 DNA: TGTGCCAGCAGCTTAATCCTAGCGGGGTCAGGGAACAATGAGCAGTTCTTC. This codes for CASSLILAGSGNNEQFF.

This clonotype has just a few counts. The CDR3: CSVAGQGGETQYF. The CDR3 DNA is TGCAGCGTTGCGGGACAAGGCGGAGAGACCCAGTACTTC. The chain has TRBV29-1 and TRBJ2-5, with D tentatively TRBD1 (6 bases). Trimming shortened V by 4 bases and J by 4 bases, and 13 bases separated the two germline ends. CDR3 length equals 13 residues. From germline, CDR1 is SQVTM and CDR2 ANQGSEA.

This clonotype was detected many times. The chain is built from TRBV4-3 and TRBJ2-7; no clear D gene. The germline gives CDR1 LGHNA, CDR2 YSLEER. Trimming left V 0 bases short and J 6 bases short, with 9 bases between. CDR3 length: 13 residues. As DNA, the CDR3 is TGCGCCAGCAGCCAAGATCCCCAGACCGAGCAGTACTTC. As protein: CASSQDPQTEQYF.

The chain links TRBV6-1 to TRBJ2-1; the match to TRBD2 covers 8 bases. V lost 5 bases, J lost 6 bases, and 6 bases stayed unmatched. The CDR3 is 14 amino acids. Germline V gives CDR1 MNHNS, CDR2 SASEGT. The CDR3 here is CASSRAGAINEQFF. The CDR3 DNA reads TGTGCCAGCAGTCGAGCGGGGGCCATCAATGAGCAGTTCTTC.

This clonotype was recorded a few times. The J gene is TRBJ1-1, the V gene TRBV10-3; D is unclear. Germline-derived CDR1 and CDR2 are ENHRY and SYGVKD. V gave up 3 bases and J gave up 2 bases, with 13 bases separating them. This CDR3 region has 15 residues. Here the CDR3 reads CAISDQPEVNTEAFF. DNA for the CDR3: TGTGCCATCAGTGACCAACCCGAAGTAAACACTGAAGCTTTCTTT.

The rearrangement links TRBV5-1 to TRBJ2-3; no reliable D call. CDR3 length: 13 residues. Germline-derived CDR1 and CDR2 are SGHRS and YFSETQ. V gave up 0 bases and J gave up 4 bases, with 6 bases separating them. In nucleotides, the CDR3 is TGCGCCAGCAGCTTGGCTACCGCAGATACGCAGTATTTT. Translated: CASSLATADTQYF.

This clonotype has just a few counts. The chain employs TRBV5-1 and TRBJ2-5, with D possibly being TRBD1 (6 bases). There are 14 residues in the CDR3. The germline V gene encodes CDR1 SGHRS and CDR2 YFSETQ. The V end was cut by 5 bases, the J end by 5 bases, with 16 bases between. For the CDR3, the DNA is TGCGCCAGCAGTTATAAAGGACAGTCCGAGACCCAGTACTTC. It is translated as CASSYKGQSETQYF.

This clonotype was seen at least ten times. This CDR3 reads CASSLGGQSSYNEQFF. CDR3 nucleotides: TGCGCCAGCAGCTTGGGGGGACAAAGCTCCTACAATGAGCAGTTCTTC. The V gene is TRBV5-1, the J gene TRBJ2-1, with D possibly being TRBD1 (6 bases). Trimming shortened V by 0 bases and J by 0 bases, and 10 bases separated the two germline ends. The germline V gene encodes CDR1 SGHRS and CDR2 YFSETQ. This CDR3 region has 16 residues.

V usage is TRBV6-2 or TRBV6-3 and J usage is TRBJ1-4; TRBD1 matches 7 bases. V lost 4 bases, J lost 5 bases, and 13 bases stayed unmatched. The CDR3 sequence is 17 residues long. CDR1 is MNHEY, CDR2 SVGEGT, per germline. In nucleotides, the CDR3 is TGTGCCAGCAGTTGGGACAGCGAAAGGTCATGGAATGAAAAACTGTTTTTT. Protein: CASSWDSERSWNEKLFF.